The TCR beta chain described here comes from a study of blood T cell repertoires in COVID-19. In the study overall: Some COVID-19 samples were acute and others convalescent; all came from the United States, Italy and Spain. Nucleic acid was either cDNA or gDNA, and it came from T cells, B-cell-depleted T cells, or PBMCs.

The sample holds one count of this clone. The authors' processing: Amplification of reference gene primers provided the estimated nucleated cell counts. The table came from immunoSEQ multiplex PCR; TCRdb's copy has only in-frame clones and leaves some out. The D gene and trimming were derived from the DNA, and the V and J assignments and clone size from that table. There are around 69,000 clones in the sample; 82% occur only once, and roughly 1.9% lies in the top ten. The CDR3 spans 13 residues. In germline, CDR1 is SGHDN, CDR2 FVKESK. Trimming left V 0 bases short and J 3 bases short, with 5 bases between.

The chain is built from TRBV14 and TRBJ1-2; D remains unclear. This receptor was taken from a woman aged 55-70 years with acute or convalescent COVID-19. The sequencing input was peripheral blood. The DNA of the CDR3 is TGTGCCAGCAGCCAAGATATGTACTATGGCTACACCTTC. As protein: CASSQDMYYGYTF.